The rows below give T cell receptor beta chains drawn from one sample of a study of OX40 agonist ivuxolimab in advanced cancers. Only in-frame clones appear in the TCRdb table, and some are missing; sequencing was by immunoSEQ multiplex PCR. The sample gives 9,500 to 15,000 clones, approximately 70% of which show up once; 12% is in the top ten. Sequencing was performed on CD4+ or CD8+ T cells sorted from blood, taken in a trial of the OX40 agonist ivuxolimab. The receptor source for this set is an adult with an advanced solid tumor such as melanoma, head and neck, liver or kidney cancer. CDR3s include the opening cysteine and the closing phenylalanine or tryptophan. The D gene is left open where the match is weak. Only part of the rows carry a size: once, few, many, or a class if the clone is expanded.

v_gene	j_gene	abundance	d_gene	CDR3nt	CDR3aa
TRBV27	TRBJ1-1	.	.	TGTGCCAGCAGTTTAGACTTCATGAACACTGAAGCTTTCTTT	CASSLDFMNTEAFF
TRBV27	TRBJ1-5	large	TRBD1	TGTGCCAGCAGTTTGGGGACAGGGTATCAGCCCCAGCATTTT	CASSLGTGYQPQHF
TRBV5-1	TRBJ2-7	few	.	TGCGCCAGCAGCTTGGCGCGGGACTACGAGCAGTACTTC	CASSLARDYEQYF
TRBV21-1	TRBJ2-6	.	.	TGTGCCAGCAGCAAAGAAGGCACCTGGGTCAAAACTGGGGCCAACGTCCTGACTTTC	CASSKEGTWVKTGANVLTF
TRBV15	TRBJ2-6	.	.	TGTGCCACCAGCATTGGTAGAGCTGCTGGGGCCAACGTCCTGACTTTC	CATSIGRAAGANVLTF
TRBV15	TRBJ2-5	.	.	TGTGCCACCAGGGGGGCCGGGACGGTCAAAGAGACCCAGTACTTC	CATRGAGTVKETQYF
TRBV6-5	TRBJ2-2	.	.	TGTGCCAGCAGTTACGGTCCCGGGGAGCTGTTTTTT	CASSYGPGELFF
TRBV7-9	TRBJ2-2	few	.	TGTGCCAGCAGCCCAAACACCGGGGAGCTGTTTTTT	CASSPNTGELFF
TRBV5-1	TRBJ2-7	.	.	TGCGCCAGCAGGTCGGGGTACGAGCAGTACTTC	CASRSGYEQYF
TRBV7-6	TRBJ2-7	once	.	TGTGCCAGCAGTCTACTACTTCGTACCTACGAGCAGTACTTC	CASSLLLRTYEQYF
TRBV7-9	TRBJ2-2	few	TRBD1	TGTGCCAGCGTTGCTCAGGGGGCAGAGACCGGGGAGCTGTTTTTT	CASVAQGAETGELFF
TRBV7-6	TRBJ2-2	few	.	TGTGCCAGCAGCCAAACCCCCAGAGGGTCGAGCACCGGGGAGCTGTTTTTT	CASSQTPRGSSTGELFF
TRBV10-3	TRBJ2-1	.	TRBD1	TGTGCCATCAGTGAGTGGACAGGCCGACCCGGGAATGAGCAGTTCTTC	CAISEWTGRPGNEQFF
TRBV5-6	TRBJ2-7	.	.	TGTGCCAGCAGCTTATTTGGACAGAAGGGTTACGAGCAGTACTTC	CASSLFGQKGYEQYF
TRBV9	TRBJ2-2	.	.	TGTGCCAGCATGACAGTCAACACCGGGGAGCTGTTTTTT	CASMTVNTGELFF
TRBV7-2	TRBJ2-7	.	.	TGTGCCAGCAGCTCCGGGTCTGCCTACGAGCAGTACTTC	CASSSGSAYEQYF
TRBV6-4	TRBJ2-1	.	TRBD1	TGTGCCAGCAGTCCGACAGGGGGCTTCTACAATGAGCAGTTCTTC	CASSPTGGFYNEQFF
TRBV28	TRBJ1-1	.	TRBD1	TGTGCCAGCATCCTGACAGGGAATCCGTACGAAGCTTTCTTT	CASILTGNPYEAFF
TRBV6-4	TRBJ2-3	.	.	TGTGCCAGCAGTGAAGGCCTGAGCACAGATACGCAGTATTTT	CASSEGLSTDTQYF
TRBV4-3	TRBJ1-2	.	.	TGCGCCAGCAGCCATGACTCACAGATACCCTATGGCTACACCTTC	CASSHDSQIPYGYTF
TRBV2	TRBJ2-5	.	.	TGTGCCAGCAGTGAGGTTCCGGAGACCCAGTACTTC	CASSEVPETQYF
TRBV5-8	TRBJ2-1	.	TRBD2	TGTGCCAGCAGCTTGGGACTAGCGGAGGTCAATGAGCAGTTCTTC	CASSLGLAEVNEQFF
TRBV6-6	TRBJ1-1	once	.	TGTGCCAGAAGTTACTCGGGGGGGGCTATGAACACTGAAGCTTTCTTT	CARSYSGGAMNTEAFF